The clone carrying this T cell receptor (beta chain) was seen once. What it binds is unknown. All donors were healthy HIV-negative adults lacking recent acute infections or vaccinations. The sample originates from a study of shared clonotypes between healthy human individuals. Study-wide points: Non-shared clonotypes displayed generation probabilities falling below those of clonotypes present in all four donors.

Germline V CDR1 and CDR2: MGHRA, YSYEKL. Losses at the gene ends were 3 bases for V and 5 bases for J; bases not matched to a gene: 6. The CDR3 totals 14 residues. Here immunoSEQ multiplex PCR was the method, and the copy in TCRdb shows in-frame clones only, minus some. Among about 320,000 clones, roughly 87% were seen once, and the ten largest hold around 15%. Sequencing input: memory CD8+ T cells sorted from blood. Noted subset: CD45RO+ cells pooled with CCR7-negative TemRA cells. This sequence originates from a man aged 18 to 29 in good health. The chain carries TRBV4-1 and TRBJ1-1; 7 nucleotides align to TRBD1. CDR3 sequence reads: CASSHRQGGTEAFF. The CDR3 nucleotides read TGCGCCAGCAGCCACAGACAGGGAGGGACTGAAGCTTTCTTT.